Below, 12 T cell receptor beta chains from the same sample are listed, as sequenced in a study of blood T cell repertoires in COVID-19. Some clones are missing from TCRdb's copy, which holds only in-frame ones; the method was immunoSEQ multiplex PCR. The profile shows a few hundred thousand clones, just under 90% of them singletons. The sequenced material came from PBMCs or T cells enriched from blood (not recorded which). Receptors were obtained from a man aged 25-45 years who had recovered from COVID-19.

The rearrangement links TRBV10-3 to TRBJ1-6; D gene unclear. V was shortened by 2 bases and J by 4 bases, with 3 bases between the two germline ends. The V gene's germline CDR1 is ENHRY and CDR2 SYGVKD. This CDR3 comprises 13 residues. CDR3 sequence: CAISEAYNSPLHF. The CDR3 coding sequence is TGTGCCATCAGTGAGGCGTATAATTCACCCCTCCACTTT.

J is TRBJ1-2 and V is TRBV4-3; tentatively, D is TRBD1 (5 bases). The CDR3 is 17 residues long. V was clipped by 0 bases and J by 8 bases, with 22 bases between them. Germline lookup yields CDR1 LGHNA and CDR2 YSLEER. The CDR3 sequence is CASSQDMAFRGRVGYTF. CDR3 DNA: TGCGCCAGCAGCCAAGATATGGCGTTCCGTGGCAGGGTCGGCTACACCTTC.

The chain carries TRBV6-5 and TRBJ2-5, with D tentatively TRBD2 (6 bases). Deletions cut 7 bases from V and 5 bases from J, with 17 bases between. CDR1 is MNHEY and CDR2 is SVGAGI in the germline V gene. This CDR3 is 14 amino acids long. Here the CDR3 DNA reads TGTGCCAGCACATCGAGGGGTAGCGGCGAGACCCAGTACTTC. Amino acid sequence: CASTSRGSGETQYF.

V gene TRBV6-5 combines with J gene TRBJ1-6, with 9 positions matching TRBD1. The V gene end was trimmed by 6 bases and the J gene end by 7 bases; junction bases not matched to a gene: 4. Germline CDR1 reads MNHEY; CDR2 reads SVGAGI. CDR3 length equals 14 residues. CDR3: CASRSGQGNSPLHF. CDR3 in DNA: TGTGCCAGCAGATCGGGACAGGGAAATTCACCCCTCCACTTT.

The rearrangement uses TRBV19 and TRBJ2-1; 7 nucleotides align to TRBD2. Germline V lookup: CDR1 LNHDA, CDR2 SQIVND (reference sequence). The CDR3 spans 16 residues. The ends lost 7 bases at V and 5 bases at J; junction bases unmatched: 14. The CDR3 protein is CASTRQGGSYHNEQFF. CDR3 sequence (DNA): TGTGCCAGTACCCGGCAGGGCGGGAGCTACCACAATGAGCAGTTCTTC.

The V and J genes are TRBV6-5 and TRBJ1-2; a weak D match, TRBD1 (5 bases). This CDR3 has 13 amino acids. Trimming left V 6 bases short and J 2 bases short, with 10 bases between. In germline, CDR1 is MNHEY, CDR2 SVGAGI. The chain's CDR3 is CASRQDLNYGYTF. CDR3 DNA: TGTGCCAGCAGACAGGACCTCAACTATGGCTACACCTTC.

In the case of this clone: One junction end disagrees with the germline gene, perhaps due to a read error. The chain recombines TRBV30 with TRBJ1-4; the D is unclear. This CDR3 has 12 residues. Germline V lookup: CDR1 GTSNPN, CDR2 SVGIG (reference sequence). Here the CDR3 reads CAWSVQIEKTVF. In DNA, the CDR3 is TGTGCCTGGAGTGTACAGATAGAGAAAACCGTTTTT.

CDR3 DNA sequence: TGTGCCAGCAGCTTATCAGGGAAGGGTGAAGCTTTCTTT. Its translation is CASSLSGKGEAFF. V gene TRBV7-2 combines with J gene TRBJ1-1, with D possibly being TRBD1 (5 bases). The CDR3 runs 13 residues. CDR1 SGHTA and CDR2 FQGNSA come from the germline V gene. Trimming took 2 bases from V and 7 from J, leaving 11 bases between them.

This rearrangement joins TRBV28 to TRBJ2-3; no reliable D call. The V gene lost 5 bases and the J gene lost 1 base, with 16 bases spanning the gap. The CDR3 length is 16 residues. Germline CDR1 is MDHEN and CDR2 is SYDVKM. The CDR3: CASSPLVGRGTDTQYF. DNA for the CDR3: TGTGCCAGCAGTCCCCTCGTTGGTAGAGGCACAGATACGCAGTATTTT.

The chain employs TRBV27 and TRBJ2-1, with TRBD2 matching over 9 bases. This CDR3 has 14 amino acids. With V trimmed by 0 bases and J by 9 bases, 3 bases remained unmatched. Germline V gene lookup returns CDR1 MNHEY and CDR2 SMNVEV (reference sequence). The CDR3 protein is CASSLSSGSIEQFF. CDR3 nucleotides: TGTGCCAGCAGTTTATCTAGCGGGAGTATTGAGCAGTTCTTC.

The chain employs TRBV29-1 and TRBJ1-2; 8 bases align to TRBD1. After removal of 6 bases from V and 3 bases from J, the junction contained 9 bases not matched to a gene. The CDR3 is made up of 14 amino acids. Germline V gene lookup returns CDR1 SQVTM and CDR2 ANQGSEA. The CDR3 sequence: CSVPLPTGDYGYTF. CDR3 DNA sequence: TGCAGCGTCCCCCTACCGACAGGGGACTATGGCTACACCTTC.

V and J are TRBV5-1 and TRBJ1-2; D may be TRBD1 (5 bases). The CDR3 extends over 15 amino acids. The V end was cut by 4 bases, the J end by 4 bases, with 17 bases between. Germline V lookup: CDR1 SGHRS, CDR2 YFSETQ. In DNA form, the CDR3 reads TGCGCCAGCAGCACTGACAGCCTGAGCCCCTATGGCTACACCTTC. Encoded protein: CASSTDSLSPYGYTF.